Reported below is one T cell receptor (beta chain). The antigen is undetermined. These data are taken from a study of T cells after yellow fever vaccination. Whole-study results and caveats: Sorted repertoires could include abundant contaminating clonotypes from bulk cells.

CDR3 size: 16 residues. The V gene lost 5 bases and the J gene lost 0 bases, with 16 bases spanning the gap. The germline CDR1 and CDR2 sequences are SEHNR and FQNEAQ (reference sequence). TCRdb recomputed calls from the 5' RACE reads with MiXCR, one row per CDR3 protein. The sample consists of about 370,000 distinct CDR3 sequences, roughly 11% of them appearing once. Sequenced here: PBMCs, sampled on the day of the first yellow fever vaccination. The rearrangement links TRBV7-9 to TRBJ1-2; perhaps TRBD1 as D (5 bases). The sequence was obtained from a man younger than 35 who received the YFV17D yellow fever vaccine. CDR3 protein: CASSPGHRTSNYGYTF. DNA for the CDR3: TGTGCCAGCAGCCCCGGACACCGAACGTCTAACTATGGCTACACCTTC.